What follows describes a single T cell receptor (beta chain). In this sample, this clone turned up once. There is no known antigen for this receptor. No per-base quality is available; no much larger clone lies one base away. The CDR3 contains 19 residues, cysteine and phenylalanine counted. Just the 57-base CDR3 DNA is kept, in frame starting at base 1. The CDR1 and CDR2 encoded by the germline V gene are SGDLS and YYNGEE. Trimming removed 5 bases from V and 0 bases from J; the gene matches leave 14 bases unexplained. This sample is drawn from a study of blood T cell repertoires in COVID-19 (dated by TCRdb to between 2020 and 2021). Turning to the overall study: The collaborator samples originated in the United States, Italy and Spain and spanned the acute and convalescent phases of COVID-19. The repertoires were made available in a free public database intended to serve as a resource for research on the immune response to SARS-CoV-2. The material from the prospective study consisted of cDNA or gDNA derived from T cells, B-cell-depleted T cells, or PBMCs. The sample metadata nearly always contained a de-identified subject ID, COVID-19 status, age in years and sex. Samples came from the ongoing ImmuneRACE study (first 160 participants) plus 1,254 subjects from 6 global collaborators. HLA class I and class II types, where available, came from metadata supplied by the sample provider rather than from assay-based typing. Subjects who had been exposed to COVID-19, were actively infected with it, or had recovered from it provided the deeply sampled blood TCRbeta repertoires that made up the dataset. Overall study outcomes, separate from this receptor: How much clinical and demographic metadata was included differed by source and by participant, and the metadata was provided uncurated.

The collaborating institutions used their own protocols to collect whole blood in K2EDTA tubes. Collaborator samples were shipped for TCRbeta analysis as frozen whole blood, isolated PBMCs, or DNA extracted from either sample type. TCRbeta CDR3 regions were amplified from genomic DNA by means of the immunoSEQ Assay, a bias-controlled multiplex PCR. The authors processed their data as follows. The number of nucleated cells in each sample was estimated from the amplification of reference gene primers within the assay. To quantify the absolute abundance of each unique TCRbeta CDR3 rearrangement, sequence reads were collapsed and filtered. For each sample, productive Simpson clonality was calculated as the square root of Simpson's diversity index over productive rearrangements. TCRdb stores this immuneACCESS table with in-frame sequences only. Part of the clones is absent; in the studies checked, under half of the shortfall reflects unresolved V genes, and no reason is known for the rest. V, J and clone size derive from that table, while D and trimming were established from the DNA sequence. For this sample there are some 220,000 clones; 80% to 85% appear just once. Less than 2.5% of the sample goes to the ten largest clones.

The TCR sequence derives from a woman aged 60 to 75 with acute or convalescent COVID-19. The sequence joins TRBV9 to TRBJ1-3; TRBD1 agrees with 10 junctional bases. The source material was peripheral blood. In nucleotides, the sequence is TGTGCCAGCAGTAGCGGACAGGGGGAAACCCTCCGCTCTGGAAACACCATATATTTT. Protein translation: CASSSGQGETLRSGNTIYF.